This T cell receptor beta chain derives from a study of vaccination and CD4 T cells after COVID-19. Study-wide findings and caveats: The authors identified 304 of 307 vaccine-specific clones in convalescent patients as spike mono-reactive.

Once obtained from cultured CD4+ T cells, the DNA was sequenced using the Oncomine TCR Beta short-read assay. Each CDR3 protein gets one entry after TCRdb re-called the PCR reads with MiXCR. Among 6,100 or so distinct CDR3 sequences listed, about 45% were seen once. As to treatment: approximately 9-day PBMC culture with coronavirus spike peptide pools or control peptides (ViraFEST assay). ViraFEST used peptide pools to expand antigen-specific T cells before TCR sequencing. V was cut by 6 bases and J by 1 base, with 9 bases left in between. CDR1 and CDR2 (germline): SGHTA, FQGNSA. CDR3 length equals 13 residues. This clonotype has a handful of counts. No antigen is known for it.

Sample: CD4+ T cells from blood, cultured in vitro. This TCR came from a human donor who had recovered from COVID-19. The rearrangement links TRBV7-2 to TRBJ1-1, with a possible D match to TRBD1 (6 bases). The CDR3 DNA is TGTGCCAGCAGTTCGGACAGGAACACTGAAGCTTTCTTT. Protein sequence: CASSSDRNTEAFF.